These 30 T cell receptor beta chains were all obtained from the same sample, sequenced in a study of OX40 agonist ivuxolimab in advanced cancers. The table came from immunoSEQ multiplex PCR; TCRdb's copy has only in-frame clones and leaves some out. The sample consists of more than 20,000 clones, 84% of them appearing once. Source: CD4+ or CD8+ T cells sorted from blood, taken in a trial of the OX40 agonist ivuxolimab. The receptor source for this set is an adult with an advanced solid tumor such as melanoma, head and neck, liver or kidney cancer.

The chain combines TRBV7-9 with TRBJ2-1, with D perhaps TRBD2 (5 bases). Germline CDR1 SEHNR, CDR2 FQNEAQ (reference sequence). CDR3 length equals 13 residues. V dropped 1 base and J dropped 7 bases, with 8 bases sitting between them. CDR3 loop: CASSLGTENEQFF. As DNA, the CDR3 is TGTGCCAGCAGCTTAGGGACTGAGAATGAGCAGTTCTTC. Supplemented by reference TRBV7-9 and TRBJ2-1, the full variable domain reads DTGVSQNPRHKITKRGQNVTFRCDPISEHNRLYWYRQTLGQGPEFLTYFQNEAQLEKSRLLSDRFSAERPKGSFSTLEIQRTEQGDSAMYLCASSLGTENEQFFGPGTRLTVL.

This clone was counted only a few times. This chain uses TRBV19 with TRBJ2-1; D possibly uses TRBD1 or TRBD2 (6 bases each). Trimming took 1 base from V and 3 from J, leaving 10 bases between them. From germline, CDR1 is LNHDA and CDR2 SQIVND (reference sequence). CDR3 length: 15 residues. The CDR3 reads CASSIAGALYNEQFF. CDR3 coding DNA: TGTGCCAGTAGTATAGCGGGGGCCCTCTACAATGAGCAGTTCTTC.

The chain employs TRBV29-1 and TRBJ1-1; unclear D gene. The CDR3 is made up of 12 amino acids. Trimming removed 7 bases at V and 4 bases at J, with 13 bases between. Germline CDR1 SQVTM, CDR2 ANQGSEA. The CDR3 coding sequence is TGCAGCGGGGATGGGGATGGCACTGAAGCTTTCTTT. Translation gives CSGDGDGTEAFF.

This sequence joins TRBV15 and TRBJ2-7, with no clear D. The germline CDR1 and CDR2 sequences are LNHNV and YYDKDF (reference sequence). Trimming took 5 bases from V and 9 from J, leaving 26 bases between them. The CDR3 is 16 amino acids. CDR3 in DNA: TGTGCCACCAGCCCCTCATTCAGCCGTCCCACCCTCGGGCAGTACTTC. This encodes CATSPSFSRPTLGQYF.

CDR3 coding DNA: TGCGCCAGCAGCCATTCTACCTCAGGTCCCTACGAGCAGTACTTC. Its protein product is CASSHSTSGPYEQYF. The chain employs TRBV4-1 and TRBJ2-7; no reliable D call. The CDR3 is made up of 15 amino acids. V was shortened by 3 bases and J by 2 bases, with 14 bases between the two germline ends. Germline loops: CDR1 MGHRA, CDR2 YSYEKL.

The V call is TRBV5-1, the J call TRBJ1-4; no firm D call. This CDR3 comprises 14 residues. The V end was cut by 0 bases, the J end by 2 bases, with 5 bases between. In germline, CDR1 is SGHRS, CDR2 YFSETQ. The CDR3 DNA follows: TGCGCCAGCAGCTTGGTCGGGACTAATGAAAAACTGTTTTTT. Translating gives CASSLVGTNEKLFF.

The chain employs TRBV29-1 and TRBJ1-1; possibly TRBD1 for D (6 bases). The CDR3 is made up of 15 amino acids. Germline values: CDR1 SQVTM, CDR2 ANQGSEA. Trimming took 4 bases from V and 2 from J, leaving 17 bases between them. The CDR3 reads CSVVPFTGPNTEAFF. CDR3 sequence (DNA): TGCAGCGTTGTTCCTTTCACAGGGCCAAACACTGAAGCTTTCTTT.

The J gene is TRBJ2-7, the V gene TRBV5-6; no clear D gene. The V gene's germline CDR1 is SGHDT and CDR2 YYEEEE. Trimming pared 1 base from V and 0 bases from J, leaving 8 bases between. The CDR3 contains 14 residues. CDR3 protein: CASSLHLSSYEQYF. CDR3 nucleotide sequence: TGTGCCAGCAGCTTGCATCTGAGCTCCTACGAGCAGTACTTC.

This clone was found once. The chain has TRBV28 and TRBJ2-7, with D uncertain. The CDR3 has 13 amino acids. Trimming removed 6 bases from V and 6 bases from J, with 15 bases in between. Germline CDR1 and CDR2: MDHEN and SYDVKM. The DNA for the CDR3 is TGTGCCAGCAGCTTGTTAGGGTCGGGCGAGCAGTACTTC. This encodes CASSLLGSGEQYF.

J is TRBJ2-7 and V is TRBV5-6; D is unresolved. The CDR3 loop spans 13 amino acids. Trimming removed 5 bases at V and 3 bases at J, with 12 bases between. Germline V gene lookup returns CDR1 SGHDT and CDR2 YYEEEE. The CDR3 bases are TGTGCCAGCAGGTCCAGAACGAACTACGAGCAGTACTTC. Protein product: CASRSRTNYEQYF.

The chain recombines TRBV5-8 with TRBJ2-1; D is unresolved. CDR3 size: 15 residues. Germline V lookup: CDR1 SGHTS, CDR2 YDEGEE. Trimming stripped 0 bases from V and 4 bases from J, with 11 bases between. The CDR3 DNA sequence: TGTGCCAGCAGCTTGGAAGCTGTCGCTTACAATGAGCAGTTCTTC. This codes for CASSLEAVAYNEQFF.

The chain links TRBV6-1 to TRBJ1-1, with 8 bases aligning to TRBD1. Germline CDR1 MNHNS, CDR2 SASEGT. V was pared by 5 bases and J by 5 bases, with 1 base of the junction left unmatched. The CDR3 is 12 residues long. In nucleotides, the CDR3 is TGTGCCAGCAGTCGGACAGGGACTGAAGCTTTCTTT. Translating it yields CASSRTGTEAFF.

The chain is built from TRBV27 and TRBJ2-1; no clear D gene. Germline CDR1 is MNHEY and CDR2 is SMNVEV (reference sequence). Trimming left V 5 bases short and J 0 bases short, with 5 bases between. The length of the CDR3 is 13 residues. CDR3 sequence reads: CASSDGSYNEQFF. The CDR3 region has the DNA TGTGCCAGCAGTGACGGCTCCTACAATGAGCAGTTCTTC.

V is TRBV11-2 and J is TRBJ2-2; D unclear. The ends were cut back, 2 bases at V and 6 bases at J, with 1 base in the middle. The CDR3 covers 11 residues. Germline V gives CDR1 SGHAT, CDR2 FQNNGV. Here the CDR3 DNA reads TGTGCCAGCAGCTTACCCGGGGAGCTGTTTTTT. Translating it yields CASSLPGELFF.

The chain uses TRBV9 and TRBJ1-4; D not certain. This CDR3 spans 15 amino acids. Germline V CDR1 and CDR2: SGDLS, YYNGEE. The V gene lost 0 bases and the J gene lost 7 bases, with 13 bases spanning the gap. The CDR3: CASSVGVGKGEKLFF. CDR3 DNA sequence: TGTGCCAGCAGCGTAGGTGTAGGGAAGGGTGAAAAACTGTTTTTT.

V is TRBV29-1 and J is TRBJ2-6; D gene unclear. This CDR3 is 16 amino acids long. V lost 4 bases to trimming and J lost 4 bases, with 17 bases between them. Germline CDR1 and CDR2: SQVTM and ANQGSEA. The CDR3 reads CSVVRRAELGANVLTF. The CDR3 coding sequence is TGCAGCGTTGTTAGAAGGGCGGAGTTGGGGGCCAACGTCCTGACTTTC.

The V gene is TRBV5-6, the J gene TRBJ1-1; D might be TRBD1 (5 bases). Per germline, CDR1 SGHDT and CDR2 YYEEEE. The CDR3 consists of 14 residues. The V gene lost 1 base and the J gene lost 10 bases, with 17 bases spanning the gap. The CDR3 loop reads CASSLFGTPEGAFF. The CDR3 bases are TGTGCCAGCAGCTTGTTCGGGACTCCCGAGGGAGCTTTCTTT.

This chain connects TRBV30 to TRBJ2-3, with TRBD1 as a possible D gene (5 bases). The CDR3 runs to 19 residues. CDR1 is GTSNPN, CDR2 SVGIG, per germline (reference sequence). With 0 bases removed from V and 3 bases from J, the gap between germline ends came to 25 bases. CDR3 sequence (DNA): TGTGCCTGGAGTGTACAAGGGGCCGTTAGCTCGATACTTACAGATACGCAGTATTTT. Translating it yields CAWSVQGAVSSILTDTQYF.

There are a few counts of this clone. J is TRBJ2-2 and V is TRBV19, with D possibly matching TRBD1 (6 bases). Germline V gene data show CDR1 as LNHDA and CDR2 as SQIVND (reference sequence). The CDR3 is made up of 14 amino acids. V lost 0 bases to trimming and J lost 6 bases, with 8 bases between them. The CDR3 loop is CASSIDTGPGELFF. The DNA for the CDR3 is TGTGCCAGTAGTATAGATACAGGGCCCGGGGAGCTGTTTTTT.

The rearrangement uses TRBV10-3 and TRBJ1-3; maybe TRBD1 (6 bases). Deletions cut 6 bases from V and 9 bases from J, with 24 bases between. Germline V CDR1 and CDR2: ENHRY, SYGVKD. The CDR3 contains 16 residues. The CDR3 DNA sequence: TGTGCCATCAGAAAGGCCCAACAGGGTCATGATAGCACCATATATTTT. It specifies CAIRKAQQGHDSTIYF.

The rearrangement uses TRBV15 and TRBJ2-7; a possible D gene is TRBD1 (6 bases). The CDR3 totals 16 residues. Germline V lookup: CDR1 LNHNV, CDR2 YYDKDF (reference sequence). The ends were cut back, 3 bases at V and 2 bases at J, with 17 bases in the middle. This CDR3 reads CATSRDQGPGAYEQYF. The CDR3 DNA sequence: TGTGCCACCAGCAGGGACCAGGGCCCAGGGGCCTACGAGCAGTACTTC.

V usage is TRBV7-9 and J usage is TRBJ2-7; D is ambiguous. The V and J ends lost 5 bases and 3 bases respectively, with 14 bases between them. In germline, CDR1 is SEHNR, CDR2 FQNEAQ (reference sequence). The CDR3 sequence is 14 residues long. In nucleotides, the CDR3 is TGTGCCAGCAGCCCCGGACCAGCAGACTACGAGCAGTACTTC. Translating gives CASSPGPADYEQYF.

The genes are TRBV16 and TRBJ1-5; D uncertain. Trimming shortened V by 4 bases and J by 4 bases, and 14 bases separated the two germline ends. The CDR3 has 15 amino acids. CDR1 and CDR2 from the germline V gene are KGHSY and FQNENV. CDR3 residues: CASSPAVTGNQPQHF. The CDR3 DNA is TGTGCCAGCAGCCCCGCCGTCACCGGGAATCAGCCCCAGCATTTT. Supplemented by reference TRBV16 and TRBJ1-5, the full variable domain reads GEEVAQTPKHLVRGEGQKAKLYCAPIKGHSYVFWYQQVLKNEFKFLISFQNENVFDETGMPKERFSAKCLPNSPCSLEIQATKLEDSAVYFCASSPAVTGNQPQHFGDGTRLSIL.

V is TRBV11-2 and J is TRBJ2-3, with D maybe TRBD2 (5 bases). Germline V gives CDR1 SGHAT, CDR2 FQNNGV. The CDR3 consists of 17 residues. V lost 3 bases and J 6 bases, leaving 22 bases between the germline ends. The CDR3 protein is CASSLKRDGGVRDTQYF. The DNA for the CDR3 is TGTGCCAGCAGCTTGAAAAGGGATGGAGGAGTCCGGGATACGCAGTATTTT.

This clone was observed a single time. The chain couples TRBV6-5 to TRBJ2-7; possible D gene TRBD2, 5 bases. Trimming stripped 1 base from V and 3 bases from J, with 16 bases between. The CDR3 length is 16 residues. Germline CDR1 and CDR2: MNHEY and SVGAGI. The DNA of the CDR3 is TGTGCCAGCAGTTACTTACACCCTCAAGGGAGCTACGAGCAGTACTTC. It yields the protein CASSYLHPQGSYEQYF.

In DNA, the CDR3 is TGTGCCAGCAGTGAGTCGTCGGGGCTCGAGCAGTACTTC. Protein sequence: CASSESSGLEQYF. The chain couples TRBV6-5 to TRBJ2-7; D may match TRBD1 or TRBD2 (5 bases each). Germline V gives CDR1 MNHEY, CDR2 SVGAGI. The CDR3 covers 13 residues. Trimming cost V 5 bases and J 6 bases, with 14 bases left between them.

A few counts support this clone. The chain links TRBV11-2 to TRBJ2-7; 9 bases map to TRBD1. V trimming: 3 bases; J trimming: 7 bases; junction bases outside the gene matches: 4. This CDR3 has 13 residues. Looked up from germline, CDR1 is SGHAT and CDR2 is FQNNGV. This CDR3 is CASSFGQGREQYF. CDR3 DNA: TGTGCCAGCAGCTTTGGACAGGGGCGAGAGCAGTACTTC. The whole variable domain, filled in from reference TRBV11-2 and TRBJ2-7, reads EAGVAQSPRYKIIEKRQSVAFWCNPISGHATLYWYQQILGQGPKLLIQFQNNGVVDDSQLPKDRFSAERLKGVDSTLKIQPAKLEDSAVYLCASSFGQGREQYFGPGTRLTVT.

The J gene is TRBJ1-5, the V gene TRBV19, with 7 positions matching TRBD1. Germline trimming cut 7 bases from V and 4 bases from J; bases unmatched to any gene: 10. CDR3 length equals 15 residues. Germline CDR1 is LNHDA and CDR2 is SQIVND (reference sequence). CDR3 sequence (DNA): TGTGCCAGTAAGTGGGGACAGTCAAGAAATCAGCCCCAGCATTTT. Translating gives CASKWGQSRNQPQHF.

In the case of this clone: The same CDR3 is also encoded by other DNA sequences in this sample. V usage is TRBV6-5 and J usage is TRBJ2-5; tentative D call: TRBD2 (6 bases). The CDR3 runs to 13 residues. The V end was cut by 5 bases, the J end by 5 bases, with 12 bases between. Germline lookup yields CDR1 MNHEY and CDR2 SVGAGI. This CDR3 reads CASSRGAQETQYF. CDR3 nucleotide sequence: TGTGCCAGCAGTCGCGGGGCACAGGAGACCCAGTACTTC.

The genes are TRBV6-5 and TRBJ1-6, with D perhaps matching TRBD1 (5 bases). Per germline, CDR1 MNHEY and CDR2 SVGAGI. Trimming removed 6 bases at V and 6 bases at J, with 9 bases between. CDR3 length: 13 amino acids. The CDR3 DNA reads TGTGCCAGCAGGACAGTTTTTAATTCACCCCTCCACTTT. Its translation: CASRTVFNSPLHF.